This is a list of T cell receptor beta chains from one sample in a study of T cell responses to AZD1222 COVID-19 vaccine. The protocol was immunoSEQ multiplex PCR, while the TCRdb copy is restricted to in-frame clones and leaves out a portion. The table has roughly 130,000 clones, 80% to 90% seen once. The sample in question was peripheral blood, obtained on day 0 of AZD1222 vaccination. These receptors were obtained from an adult in good health. CDR3s include the opening cysteine and the closing phenylalanine or tryptophan. The D gene is left open where the match is weak. Clone sizes are given selectively: once, few, many, or a class where the clone is expanded.

DNA | CDR3 | V | size | J | D
TGTGCCAGTAGTATACGGGGGAACGAGCAGTACTTC | CASSIRGNEQYF | TRBV19 | NA | TRBJ2-7 | NA
TGTGCCACCAGTGATCCTACCCAGGGTTTCAATGAGCAGTTCTTC | CATSDPTQGFNEQFF | TRBV24-1 | NA | TRBJ2-1 | NA
TGTGCCACCACGGACGGTCTTCGACAGCCCCAGCATTTT | CATTDGLRQPQHF | TRBV6-5 | few | TRBJ1-5 | NA
TGTGCCAGCAGGGCGGGGGCTTCTGTTGGCAAAAACATTCAGTACTTC | CASRAGASVGKNIQYF | TRBV2 | NA | TRBJ2-4 | NA
TGTGCCAGCAGCTTAGTGTTTGGGTCATCAGCTAATGAAAAACTGTTTTTT | CASSLVFGSSANEKLFF | TRBV7-9 | NA | TRBJ1-4 | NA
TGTGCCAGCAGCCCGGGACAGGGGAGGAGGACCGGGGAGCTGTTTTTT | CASSPGQGRRTGELFF | TRBV5-4 | few | TRBJ2-2 | TRBD1
TGTGCCAGCAGCTTCTCTGGGACTAGCGGGGTCGAGCAGTACTTC | CASSFSGTSGVEQYF | TRBV7-3 | NA | TRBJ2-7 | TRBD2
TGTGCCAGTAGTATACCGGGCGCCCAGGGAAGTGGCTACACCTTC | CASSIPGAQGSGYTF | TRBV19 | NA | TRBJ1-2 | NA
TGTGCCTGCTCCCGGGACAACTATGGCTACACCTTC | CACSRDNYGYTF | TRBV30 | NA | TRBJ1-2 | NA
TGTGCCAGCAGCCCTGGGGACGTGCCCCTGGACACTGAAGCTTTCTTT | CASSPGDVPLDTEAFF | TRBV11-1 | once | TRBJ1-1 | NA
TGTGCCAGCACCGACAGTAGGCGGGCGTGGGACACCGGGGAGCTGTTTTTT | CASTDSRRAWDTGELFF | TRBV7-9 | once | TRBJ2-2 | NA